This passage covers 28 T cell receptor beta chains from one sample sequenced in a study of CD8 T cells in Susac syndrome. It was with random hexamers that about 0.45 to 1 ug RNA was reverse transcribed. TCRdb re-analysed the immunoSEQ multiplex PCR reads in MiXCR, keeping a single row per CDR3 protein. The table shows about 430,000 distinct CDR3 sequences, with more than 70% occurring only once. Sequencing input: CD8+ T cells from PBMCs. Source of these receptors: a human donor with multiple sclerosis.

The chain has TRBV5-4 and TRBJ1-3, with TRBD1 matching over 7 bases. Germline CDR1 reads SGHNT; CDR2 reads YYREEE (reference sequence). V lost 10 bases, J lost 2 bases, and 3 bases stayed unmatched. The CDR3 sequence is 12 residues long. CDR3 loop: CAATGAGNTIYF. The CDR3 DNA follows: TGTGCCGCCACAGGGGCTGGAAACACCATATATTTT.

The chain is built from TRBV29-1 and TRBJ1-1, with unresolved D. The germline CDR1 and CDR2 sequences are SQVTM and ANQGSEA. V shed 5 bases and J shed 7 bases, with 14 bases lying between them. This CDR3 spans 12 amino acids. CDR3 sequence: CSVKPAGDEAFF. CDR3 bases: TGCAGCGTTAAACCGGCGGGAGATGAAGCTTTCTTT.

The CDR3 DNA is TGTGCCAGCAGTGAAGAGGGGGCGCCCCCGTGGGAGACCCAGTACTTC. The encoded protein is CASSEEGAPPWETQYF. The chain has TRBV6-1 and TRBJ2-5; 7 bases are a match to TRBD1. The length of the CDR3 is 16 residues. V was clipped by 1 base and J by 5 bases; unmatched bases: 10. The germline CDR1 and CDR2 sequences are MNHNS and SASEGT.

This chain connects TRBV10-2 to TRBJ1-2; D remains ambiguous. The CDR3 runs 16 residues. Germline CDR1 reads WSHSY; CDR2 reads SAAADI. Trimming pared 0 bases from V and 8 bases from J, leaving 19 bases between. CDR3 bases: TGCGCCAGCAGTGAGTCGAGGGAAAGGGCTAGATTCGGCTACACCTTC. As protein: CASSESRERARFGYTF.

This chain links TRBV10-3 with TRBJ2-1; TRBD2 is a possible D gene (5 bases). The V end lost 3 bases, the J end lost 3 bases, and 12 bases lay between the germline ends. Germline V lookup: CDR1 ENHRY, CDR2 SYGVKD. This CDR3 contains 15 residues. The CDR3 here is CAISDGEGNYNEQFF. DNA for the CDR3: TGTGCCATCAGTGACGGGGAAGGAAACTACAATGAGCAGTTCTTC.

The chain links TRBV27 to TRBJ1-1; 9 bases align to TRBD1. From germline, CDR1 is MNHEY and CDR2 SMNVEV (reference sequence). The CDR3 runs to 15 residues. V shed 4 bases, J shed 5 bases, and the junction held 8 bases outside the gene matches. In DNA form, the CDR3 reads TGTGCCAGCAGTTCCACTACGACAGGGGGTACTGAAGCTTTCTTT. It is translated as CASSSTTTGGTEAFF.

The V and J genes are TRBV30 and TRBJ2-3, with D hard to call. V was clipped by 0 bases and J by 5 bases, with 9 bases between them. CDR1 is GTSNPN and CDR2 is SVGIG in the germline V gene (reference sequence). The CDR3 runs to 13 residues. The CDR3 region is CAWSVFFGDTQYF. CDR3 coding DNA: TGTGCCTGGAGTGTATTTTTCGGAGATACGCAGTATTTT. Complete variable domain (other parts from reference TRBV30 and TRBJ2-3): SQTIHQWPATLVQPVGSPLSLECTVEGTSNPNLYWYRQAAGRGLQLLFYSVGIGQISSEVPQNLSASRPQDRQFILSSKKLLLSDSGFYLCAWSVFFGDTQYFGPGTRLTVL.

This clonotype was picked up a small number of times. The V and J genes are TRBV29-1 and TRBJ2-7; TRBD1 is a possible D gene (6 bases). Trimming took 4 bases from V and 3 from J, leaving 16 bases between them. Germline V gene sequence: CDR1 SQVTM, CDR2 ANQGSEA. This CDR3 spans 14 amino acids. The chain's CDR3 is CSVVPRDKGYEQYF. CDR3 coding DNA: TGCAGCGTTGTTCCCCGGGACAAAGGCTACGAGCAGTACTTC.

The sample holds a few counts of this clonotype. The rearrangement links TRBV3-1 to TRBJ2-3, with D unclear. The V gene's germline CDR1 is LGHDT and CDR2 YNNKEL (reference sequence). The CDR3 loop spans 11 amino acids. Between the trimmed V and J ends, which lost 8 bases and 2 bases, there was a span of 5 bases. In DNA, the CDR3 is TGTGCCAGCGGCCCCACAGATACGCAGTATTTT. The encoded protein is CASGPTDTQYF.

This rearrangement joins TRBV2 to TRBJ1-6, with D uncertain. V was pared by 4 bases and J by 1 base, with 5 bases between. There are 14 residues in the CDR3. Germline V gene sequence: CDR1 SNHLY, CDR2 FYNNEI. Written as DNA, the CDR3 is TGTGCCAGCAGTGCCAGGTCCTATAATTCACCCCTCCACTTT. It yields the protein CASSARSYNSPLHF. Drawing the rest from reference TRBV2 and TRBJ1-6, the complete variable domain is EPEVTQTPSHQVTQMGQEVILRCVPISNHLYFYWYRQILGQKVEFLVSFYNNEISEKSEIFDDQFSVERPDGSNFTLKIRSTKLEDSAMYFCASSARSYNSPLHFGNGTRLTVT.

V is TRBV6-5 and J is TRBJ1-5; D may be TRBD1 (6 bases). V lost 2 bases and J lost 5, with 16 bases in between. This CDR3 region has 16 residues. CDR1 and CDR2 from the germline V gene are MNHEY and SVGAGI. CDR3 residues: CASSYLAAGVHQPQHF. The CDR3, as DNA: TGTGCCAGCAGTTACCTCGCCGCAGGGGTCCATCAGCCCCAGCATTTT.

CDR3 nucleotide sequence: TGTGCCAGCAGTTTTTTGGGGGGATCCTACGAGCAGTACTTC. Protein sequence: CASSFLGGSYEQYF. The chain has TRBV27 and TRBJ2-7, with a possible D match to TRBD2 (6 bases). The germline V gene encodes CDR1 MNHEY and CDR2 SMNVEV (reference sequence). CDR3 size: 14 residues. The V end was cut by 3 bases, the J end by 1 base, with 10 bases between.

The CDR3 spells CAISESGGFDEKLFF. In DNA form, the CDR3 reads TGTGCCATCAGTGAGTCAGGGGGATTTGATGAAAAACTGTTTTTT. V gene TRBV10-3 combines with J gene TRBJ1-4; D is perhaps TRBD1 (6 bases). The V end was cut by 0 bases, the J end by 6 bases, with 11 bases between. This CDR3 comprises 15 residues. Per germline, CDR1 ENHRY and CDR2 SYGVKD.

This clonotype appeared once. This chain connects TRBV13 to TRBJ2-5; either TRBD1 or TRBD2 may fit D (6 bases each). The CDR3 length is 14 residues. Looked up from germline, CDR1 is PRHDT and CDR2 is FYEKMQ (reference sequence). The V end was cut by 7 bases, the J end by 5 bases, with 17 bases between. The CDR3 DNA reads as TGTGCCAGCACCTTTGGGGGGCAGTTGGAGACCCAGTACTTC. Protein product: CASTFGGQLETQYF. Supplemented by reference TRBV13 and TRBJ2-5, the full variable domain reads AAGVIQSPRHLIKEKRETATLKCYPIPRHDTVYWYQQGPGQDPQFLISFYEKMQSDKGSIPDRFSAQQFSDYHSELNMSSLELGDSALYFCASTFGGQLETQYFGPGTRLLVL.

V gene TRBV7-2 combines with J gene TRBJ1-3; 7 bases are a match to TRBD1. CDR1 is SGHTA, CDR2 FQGNSA, per germline. V lost 4 bases and J lost 0; bases outside the gene matches: 0. This CDR3 has 14 residues. This CDR3 reads CASSWDSSGNTIYF. CDR3 DNA sequence: TGTGCCAGCAGCTGGGACAGCTCTGGAAACACCATATATTTT.

This clonotype was counted ten times or more. The rearrangement uses TRBV27 and TRBJ2-7; D is tentatively TRBD1 or TRBD2 (6 bases each). Germline V CDR1 and CDR2: MNHEY, SMNVEV (reference sequence). Trimming took 2 bases from V and 3 from J, leaving 8 bases between them. The CDR3 is 13 residues long. This chain's CDR3 is CASSLGGGYEQYF. The CDR3 DNA sequence: TGTGCCAGCAGTTTAGGAGGGGGCTACGAGCAGTACTTC.

The gene calls are TRBV4-1 and TRBJ2-5; possible D gene TRBD2, 5 bases. The CDR3 spans 19 residues. CDR1 is MGHRA, CDR2 YSYEKL, per germline. V was shortened by 0 bases and J by 1 base, with 21 bases between the two germline ends. For the CDR3, the DNA is TGCGCCAGCAGCCAAGATGGTTGGGAGAACAGCGTCATCCAAGAGACCCAGTACTTC. As protein: CASSQDGWENSVIQETQYF.

The genes are TRBV27 and TRBJ2-2; D could derive from TRBD1 or TRBD2 (9 bases each). Germline V gene sequence: CDR1 MNHEY, CDR2 SMNVEV (reference sequence). The V gene lost 10 bases and the J gene lost 6 bases, with 24 bases spanning the gap. The CDR3 contains 16 residues. This CDR3 is CATRPSGTGIAGELFF. As DNA, the CDR3 is TGTGCCACCCGCCCTAGCGGGACAGGGATCGCCGGGGAGCTGTTTTTT.

The chain couples TRBV27 to TRBJ2-7, with TRBD1 as a possible D gene (7 bases). The germline V gene encodes CDR1 MNHEY and CDR2 SMNVEV (reference sequence). V was shortened by 8 bases and J by 3 bases, with 17 bases between the two germline ends. The CDR3 is 14 amino acids. The DNA for the CDR3 is TGTGCCAGCTCCCAGGGGGGCTCAGGCTACGAGCAGTACTTC. Protein product: CASSQGGSGYEQYF.

This clonotype was detected only once. The chain employs TRBV6-5 and TRBJ2-5; TRBD2 is a possible D gene (5 bases). V was clipped by 0 bases and J by 2 bases, with 13 bases between them. Germline CDR1 reads MNHEY; CDR2 reads SVGAGI. The CDR3 runs 16 residues. This CDR3 is CASSYSVRADQETQYF. DNA of the CDR3: TGTGCCAGCAGTTACTCTGTACGAGCGGATCAAGAGACCCAGTACTTC.

The chain is built from TRBV30 and TRBJ1-3; D is possibly TRBD1 (5 bases). Looked up from germline, CDR1 is GTSNPN and CDR2 is SVGIG (reference sequence). V lost 0 bases and J 8 bases, leaving 11 bases between the germline ends. The CDR3 consists of 13 residues. CDR3 sequence: CAWSVMGVDTIYF. CDR3 sequence (DNA): TGTGCCTGGAGTGTAATGGGGGTGGACACCATATATTTT.

The V and J genes are TRBV4-1 and TRBJ2-7; TRBD2 agrees at 9 bases. Germline CDR1 MGHRA, CDR2 YSYEKL. The V segment lost 2 bases and the J segment 5 bases; nucleotides outside the gene matches: 13. The CDR3 length is 17 residues. The CDR3 sequence is CASSQFGSGSLGNEQYF. Here the CDR3 DNA reads TGCGCCAGCAGCCAATTTGGTAGCGGGAGCTTAGGTAACGAGCAGTACTTC.

The chain links TRBV7-9 to TRBJ2-7; maybe TRBD1 (6 bases). Germline V gives CDR1 SEHNR, CDR2 FQNEAQ (reference sequence). The V end lost 4 bases, the J end lost 3 bases, and 10 bases lay between the germline ends. This CDR3 contains 13 residues. CDR3 nucleotides: TGTGCCAGCAGCTCCGTACAGGGCTACGAGCAGTACTTC. It yields the protein CASSSVQGYEQYF.

This clonotype was seen more than once but under ten times. V usage is TRBV12-3 or TRBV12-4 and J usage is TRBJ2-5; 9 bases line up with TRBD1. V lost 5 bases, J lost 4 bases, and 11 bases stayed unmatched. This CDR3 contains 16 residues. CDR3 nucleotide sequence: TGTGCCAGCAGTGCCCCGGGACAGGGTACTGGAGAGACCCAGTACTTC. It codes for CASSAPGQGTGETQYF.

J is TRBJ1-1 and V is TRBV12-3 or TRBV12-4, with TRBD1 identical over 7 bases. This CDR3 is built from 15 residues. The V and J ends lost 7 bases and 0 bases, in that order; junction bases with no gene match: 8. The CDR3 loop reads CASTPPGQLNTEAFF. The DNA for the CDR3 is TGTGCCAGCACCCCCCCGGGACAGCTGAACACTGAAGCTTTCTTT.

The genes are TRBV4-1 and TRBJ1-1, with D possibly being TRBD1 (5 bases). In germline, CDR1 is MGHRA, CDR2 YSYEKL. Between the trimmed V and J ends, which lost 0 bases and 4 bases, there was a span of 15 bases. The CDR3 has 16 residues. The CDR3 DNA sequence: TGCGCCAGCAGCCAAGATATGGGGCCCGGGCCCACTGAAGCTTTCTTT. Translating gives CASSQDMGPGPTEAFF.

The chain has TRBV20-1 and TRBJ2-7; 8 nucleotides align to TRBD2. CDR1 and CDR2 from the germline V gene are DFQATT and SNEGSKA (reference sequence). V trimming: 5 bases; J trimming: 0 bases; junction bases outside the gene matches: 3. This CDR3 is 13 amino acids long. CDR3 sequence reads: CSAAGGTSYEQYF. The CDR3, as DNA: TGCAGTGCTGCGGGGGGTACCTCCTACGAGCAGTACTTC.

The table lists this clonotype with a count of one. The CDR3 sequence: CASSVAHNPYNEQFF. The DNA for the CDR3 is TGTGCCAGCAGCGTAGCCCATAATCCCTACAATGAGCAGTTCTTC. The chain links TRBV9 to TRBJ2-1, with no clear D. Germline V gene sequence: CDR1 SGDLS, CDR2 YYNGEE. V shed 0 bases and J shed 2 bases, with 9 bases lying between them. This CDR3 is 15 amino acids long.